One sample yielded the 15 T cell receptor beta chains listed below, sequenced in a study of blood T cell repertoires in COVID-19. Libraries were prepared by immunoSEQ multiplex PCR; TCRdb keeps only in-frame clonotypes and omits some of them. This table holds over 120,000 clones, just under 90% found once. What was sequenced was peripheral blood. The receptors come from a woman aged 45-65 years with active or convalescent COVID-19.

This clone was seen once. The rearrangement uses TRBV19 and TRBJ1-4; TRBD1 agrees at 9 bases. CDR3 length: 16 residues. V gave up 3 bases and J gave up 14 bases; unmatched junction bases: 16. The germline gives CDR1 LNHDA, CDR2 SQIVND (reference sequence). The CDR3 loop is CASSIEPGQGDKSLFF. Here the CDR3 DNA reads TGTGCCAGTAGTATCGAACCGGGACAGGGAGATAAGTCGCTGTTTTTT.

This rearrangement joins TRBV9 to TRBJ2-7; D possibly corresponds to TRBD2 (7 bases). CDR3 length: 14 residues. V was trimmed by 8 bases and J by 4 bases, leaving 19 bases between them. Germline loops: CDR1 SGDLS, CDR2 YYNGEE. The CDR3 protein is CARGGGPQSYEQYF. The DNA of the CDR3 is TGTGCCAGAGGGGGGGGTCCCCAATCATACGAGCAGTACTTC.

V is TRBV6-2 or TRBV6-3 and J is TRBJ2-3, with 8 bases matching TRBD2. The V and J ends lost 5 bases and 6 bases, in that order; junction bases with no gene match: 10. Germline-derived CDR1 and CDR2 are MNHEY and SVGEGT. CDR3 size: 15 residues. The CDR3 spells CASSAPGLGVDTQYF. In nucleotides, the CDR3 is TGTGCCAGCAGTGCTCCGGGACTAGGTGTTGATACGCAGTATTTT.

The chain couples TRBV5-1 to TRBJ2-3; 7 nucleotides line up with TRBD1. The germline CDR1 and CDR2 sequences are SGHRS and YFSETQ. The CDR3 has 15 residues. V dropped 2 bases and J dropped 0; count of bases not matched to a gene: 3. The CDR3 sequence is CASSLRDSSTDTQYF. CDR3 coding DNA: TGCGCCAGCAGCTTAAGGGACAGTAGCACAGATACGCAGTATTTT.

The V and J genes are TRBV12-3 or TRBV12-4 and TRBJ1-2; no definite D call. The CDR3 consists of 13 residues. V was clipped by 4 bases and J by 0 bases, with 6 bases between them. This chain's CDR3 is CASSYKANYGYTF. The CDR3 nucleotides are TGTGCCAGCAGTTACAAAGCTAACTATGGCTACACCTTC.

This chain links TRBV27 with TRBJ1-2; weak D call: TRBD1 (5 bases). Trimming pared 5 bases from V and 7 bases from J, leaving 14 bases between. Looked up from germline, CDR1 is MNHEY and CDR2 is SMNVEV (reference sequence). CDR3 length: 13 residues. The CDR3, as DNA: TGTGCCAGCAGTACCAGTAGGGGTAGTGGCTACACCTTC. It specifies CASSTSRGSGYTF.

The chain uses TRBV3-1 (or the pseudogene TRBV3-2) and TRBJ2-7; 9 bases agree with TRBD2. Germline-derived CDR1 and CDR2 are LGHDT and YNNKEL (reference sequence). This CDR3 has 13 amino acids. The V gene end was trimmed by 7 bases and the J gene end by 4 bases; junction bases not matched to a gene: 5. The CDR3 DNA reads as TGTGCCAGCAAGCTAGCGGGGACGTACGAGCAGTACTTC. Protein product: CASKLAGTYEQYF.

The chain links TRBV9 to TRBJ1-3, with D hard to call. Germline V gene sequence: CDR1 SGDLS, CDR2 YYNGEE. V lost 3 bases and J 0 bases, leaving 4 bases between the germline ends. The CDR3 is 13 residues long. The CDR3 DNA sequence: TGTGCCAGCAGCGGAGTCTCTGGAAACACCATATATTTT. It codes for CASSGVSGNTIYF.

The table lists this clone with a count of one. The V call is TRBV5-4, the J call TRBJ2-3, with D possibly being TRBD2 (7 bases). The CDR3 totals 13 residues. V was cut by 0 bases and J by 10 bases, with 12 bases left in between. The germline V gene encodes CDR1 SGHNT and CDR2 YYREEE (reference sequence). CDR3 nucleotides: TGTGCCAGCAGCTTGGTGGGCGGGGGCCCGCAGTATTTT. This gives the protein CASSLVGGGPQYF.

This clone showed up just a few times. The chain combines TRBV5-4 with TRBJ2-1; 10 nucleotides match TRBD2. This CDR3 contains 17 residues. The trim removed 4 bases at V and 0 bases at J, leaving 7 bases unmatched. The germline CDR1 and CDR2 sequences are SGHNT and YYREEE (reference sequence). The CDR3 loop is CASSDISGRSSYNEQFF. For the CDR3, the DNA is TGTGCCAGCAGCGACATTAGCGGGAGGAGCTCCTACAATGAGCAGTTCTTC.

V is TRBV29-1 and J is TRBJ2-1; 8 bases agree with TRBD2. Germline values: CDR1 SQVTM, CDR2 ANQGSEA. There are 13 residues in the CDR3. After removal of 4 bases from V and 3 bases from J, the junction contained 2 bases not matched to a gene. CDR3 in DNA: TGCAGCGTTGTGACTAGCGACTACAATGAGCAGTTCTTC. It yields the protein CSVVTSDYNEQFF.

The chain has TRBV19 and TRBJ1-1; TRBD1 matches at 11 bases. Germline CDR1 reads LNHDA; CDR2 reads SQIVND (reference sequence). The CDR3 covers 14 residues. Here the CDR3 DNA reads TGTGCGTCCCGGGACAGGGGGTTGAACACTGAAGCTTTCTTT. Translated, it gives CASRDRGLNTEAFF.

The rearrangement uses TRBV24-1 and TRBJ1-2; D is uncertain. Germline V gives CDR1 KGHDR, CDR2 SFDVKD. V was pared by 0 bases and J by 6 bases, with 4 bases between. The CDR3 totals 12 residues. In DNA, the CDR3 is TGTGCCACCAGTGATTTGGCAGATGGCTACACCTTC. This encodes CATSDLADGYTF.

This clone was found a few times. The chain is built from TRBV6-6 and TRBJ1-1; unclear D gene. The CDR3 is 13 residues long. CDR1 is MNHNY, CDR2 SVGAGI, per germline (reference sequence). V shed 2 bases and J shed 6 bases, with 10 bases lying between them. The CDR3 is CASSYHVGAEAFF. Written as DNA, the CDR3 is TGTGCCAGCAGTTACCACGTCGGGGCTGAAGCTTTCTTT.

The V and J genes are TRBV2 and TRBJ2-7; the match to TRBD1 covers 8 bases. The CDR3 has 12 residues. Trimming at V came to 8 bases and at J to 5 bases, leaving 5 bases not matched to a gene. Germline V gene sequence: CDR1 SNHLY, CDR2 FYNNEI. The CDR3 region has the DNA TGTGCCAGCCGGACAGGGTCGAACGAGCAGTACTTC. Translated: CASRTGSNEQYF.